These T cell receptor beta chains were read from a single sample in a study of T cell responses to AZD1222 COVID-19 vaccine. Libraries were prepared by immunoSEQ multiplex PCR; TCRdb keeps only in-frame clonotypes and omits some of them. This sample yields roughly 200,000 clones, of which 80% to 95% are seen a single time; under 1.1% belongs to the top ten. Sequenced here: peripheral blood, sampled 28 days after the second dose of the MenACWY control vaccine. These receptors were taken from an adult who received the MenACWY meningococcal vaccine as a control. CDR3s include the opening cysteine and the closing phenylalanine or tryptophan. Each record gives: V gene, D gene, clone size, J gene, CDR3 protein, CDR3 DNA. A D gene is named only where the DNA matches it firmly. Some rows mark clone size as missing; the rest say once, few, many or name a class of expanded clone.

TRBV28	NA	once	TRBJ2-7	CASSLTRAIREQYF	TGTGCCAGCAGTTTGACCCGGGCAATCCGGGAGCAGTACTTC
TRBV29-1	NA	NA	TRBJ1-1	CSVGDLNTEAFF	TGCAGCGTTGGAGATCTTAACACTGAAGCTTTCTTT
TRBV6-6	NA	NA	TRBJ1-5	CASNWDGKSNQPQHF	TGTGCCAGCAACTGGGACGGGAAGAGCAATCAGCCCCAGCATTTT
TRBV5-1	NA	NA	TRBJ1-6	CASSLGLSSYNSPLHF	TGCGCCAGCAGCTTGGGTCTTAGCTCCTATAATTCACCCCTCCACTTT
TRBV4-1	NA	NA	TRBJ1-3	CASSQEGHHAGNTIYF	TGCGCCAGCAGCCAAGAAGGCCACCACGCTGGAAACACCATATATTTT
TRBV7-2	NA	NA	TRBJ1-1	CASRTHRNTEAFF	TGTGCCAGCCGCACTCACCGAAACACTGAAGCTTTCTTT
TRBV6-2/TRBV6-3	NA	NA	TRBJ1-1	CASSSGWTEAFF	TGTGCCAGCAGTTCAGGGTGGACTGAAGCTTTCTTT
TRBV7-8	NA	NA	TRBJ2-5	CASSLTGSTETQYF	TGTGCCAGCAGCCTCACAGGGTCCACGGAGACCCAGTACTTC
TRBV6-4	TRBD1	NA	TRBJ2-1	CASSSGQGGLNEQFF	TGTGCCAGCAGTTCGGGACAGGGGGGCCTCAATGAGCAGTTCTTC
TRBV6-5	NA	NA	TRBJ2-1	CASRTFGSYNEQFF	TGTGCCAGCAGAACTTTTGGCTCCTACAATGAGCAGTTCTTC
TRBV10-2	NA	once	TRBJ2-7	CASSQTLAYEQYF	TGCGCCAGCAGCCAAACTCTAGCCTACGAGCAGTACTTC
TRBV12-3/TRBV12-4	NA	NA	TRBJ2-7	CASSRAGIYEQYF	TGTGCCAGCAGCCGCGCCGGGATCTACGAGCAGTACTTC
TRBV3-1/TRBV3-2	TRBD1	once	TRBJ1-5	CASTQGQDQPQHF	TGTGCCAGCACCCAGGGACAGGATCAGCCCCAGCATTTT
TRBV10-2	NA	NA	TRBJ1-1	CASGGQSNTEAFF	TGCGCCAGCGGGGGGCAGTCGAACACTGAAGCTTTCTTT
TRBV11-2	NA	NA	TRBJ2-1	CASSLGEAVYNEQFF	TGTGCCAGCAGCTTAGGTGAGGCAGTATACAATGAGCAGTTCTTC
TRBV5-1	TRBD2	NA	TRBJ2-5	CASSLTGGWQETQYF	TGCGCCAGCAGCTTGACGGGGGGGTGGCAAGAGACCCAGTACTTC
TRBV21-1	NA	few	TRBJ2-7	CASSKGTQGQYF	TGTGCCAGCAGCAAAGGGACGCAGGGGCAGTACTTC
TRBV12-3/TRBV12-4	NA	NA	TRBJ2-3	CASSLNGDTQYF	TGTGCCAGCAGCCTAAACGGGGATACGCAGTATTTT
TRBV6-2/TRBV6-3	NA	NA	TRBJ2-7	CASSYKLEWGEQYF	TGTGCCAGCAGTTATAAACTCGAGTGGGGCGAGCAGTACTTC
TRBV7-2	NA	NA	TRBJ2-5	CASSARQYAGEETQYF	TGTGCCAGCAGCGCCCGACAGTATGCTGGGGAAGAGACCCAGTACTTC
TRBV5-1	TRBD1	NA	TRBJ1-2	CASSAGQGVYYGYTF	TGCGCCAGCAGCGCGGGGCAGGGGGTCTACTATGGCTACACCTTC
TRBV6-1	NA	NA	TRBJ1-1	CASSERGAGTEAFF	TGTGCCAGCAGTGAAAGGGGGGCGGGCACTGAAGCTTTCTTT
TRBV15	NA	NA	TRBJ1-2	CATSRVGEIYGYTF	TGTGCCACCAGCAGAGTCGGGGAAATTTATGGCTACACCTTC
TRBV28	NA	NA	TRBJ1-3	CASSDPRYSGNTIYF	TGTGCCAGCAGTGACCCAAGATACTCTGGAAACACCATATATTTT
TRBV6-2/TRBV6-3	NA	NA	TRBJ2-7	CASSYDPFSRLGDKPNEQYF	TGTGCCAGCAGTTACGACCCCTTTTCCCGACTGGGGGACAAACCCAACGAGCAGTACTTC
TRBV5-4	TRBD1	once	TRBJ2-3	CASSQGQGTDTQYF	TGTGCCAGCAGTCAGGGACAGGGGACAGATACGCAGTATTTT
TRBV28	TRBD1	NA	TRBJ2-7	CASSFAGTGDEQYF	TGTGCCAGCAGTTTCGCCGGGACAGGGGACGAGCAGTACTTC
TRBV11-3	NA	few	TRBJ1-6	CASSSTRSSPLHF	TGTGCCAGCAGCTCGACGCGAAGTTCACCCCTCCACTTT
TRBV2	NA	NA	TRBJ1-5	CASSRQASNQPQHF	TGTGCCAGCTCAAGACAGGCTAGCAATCAGCCCCAGCATTTT
TRBV19	NA	NA	TRBJ1-5	CASDTLNQPQHF	TGTGCCAGTGACACCCTTAATCAGCCCCAGCATTTT
TRBV6-2/TRBV6-3	NA	NA	TRBJ1-4	CASSSWTVKKLFF	TGTGCCAGCAGTTCCTGGACAGTCAAAAAACTGTTTTTT
TRBV4-3	NA	NA	TRBJ2-5	CASSQDSQGQETQYF	TGCGCCAGCAGCCAAGATAGCCAGGGTCAGGAGACCCAGTACTTC
TRBV6-1	NA	NA	TRBJ1-6	CASSEGSYRRLHF	TGTGCCAGCAGTGAAGGGTCATACAGACGGCTCCACTTT
TRBV30	TRBD1	NA	TRBJ1-4	CAWKLTGGSEKLFF	TGTGCCTGGAAACTAACAGGGGGGAGTGAAAAACTGTTTTTT
TRBV7-8	NA	NA	TRBJ2-5	CASSRGHEVETQYF	TGTGCCAGCAGCAGGGGACACGAAGTAGAGACCCAGTACTTC
TRBV3-1/TRBV3-2	NA	NA	TRBJ1-1	CASTAVNSLTNTEAFF	TGTGCCAGCACCGCCGTTAACAGCCTCACGAACACTGAAGCTTTCTTT
TRBV2	NA	NA	TRBJ2-5	CASSEALHIQETQYF	TGTGCCAGCAGTGAAGCGCTTCACATACAAGAGACCCAGTACTTC
TRBV3-1/TRBV3-2	TRBD1	NA	TRBJ1-4	CASSHSRDRGHATNEKLFF	TGTGCCAGCAGCCATAGCCGGGACAGGGGACATGCAACTAATGAAAAACTGTTTTTT
TRBV9	NA	few	TRBJ2-7	CASSSGGGAALNEQYF	TGTGCCAGCAGCTCCGGAGGGGGAGCCGCCCTTAACGAGCAGTACTTC
TRBV7-8	TRBD1	NA	TRBJ1-4	CASSLNRGSNEKLFF	TGTGCCAGCAGCTTAAACAGGGGCTCAAATGAAAAACTGTTTTTT
TRBV30	NA	few	TRBJ1-5	CAWSPPGTHSQPQHF	TGTGCCTGGAGTCCCCCCGGGACACACAGTCAGCCCCAGCATTTT
TRBV12-3/TRBV12-4	NA	NA	TRBJ2-1	CASSVHDGVEQFF	TGTGCCAGCAGTGTACACGATGGGGTTGAGCAGTTCTTC
TRBV5-6	NA	NA	TRBJ1-2	CASSFGSTNYGYTF	TGTGCCAGCAGCTTTGGGTCAACTAACTATGGCTACACCTTC
TRBV28	NA	NA	TRBJ2-2	CASSLPTVNTGELFF	TGTGCCAGCAGTCTCCCGACGGTGAACACCGGGGAGCTGTTTTTT
TRBV5-1	TRBD1	NA	TRBJ1-5	CASSVTGTDGGQPQHF	TGCGCCAGCAGCGTTACCGGGACAGATGGGGGTCAGCCCCAGCATTTT
TRBV10-2	NA	NA	TRBJ1-2	CASSESRHYGYTF	TGCGCCAGCAGTGAATCCCGCCACTATGGCTACACCTTC
TRBV25-1	NA	NA	TRBJ2-4	CASSVGGAKNIQYF	TGTGCCAGCAGTGTAGGCGGGGCCAAAAACATTCAGTACTTC
TRBV28	NA	NA	TRBJ1-6	CASSGRGGSYNSPLHF	TGTGCCAGCAGTGGCCGGGGGGGCTCCTATAATTCACCCCTCCACTTT
TRBV3-1/TRBV3-2	NA	NA	TRBJ2-7	CASSQGPSHYEQYF	TGTGCCAGCAGCCAAGGTCCCAGCCACTACGAGCAGTACTTC
TRBV6-2/TRBV6-3	NA	NA	TRBJ1-5	CASSYHTGNGQPQHF	TGTGCCAGCAGTTACCATACAGGGAACGGTCAGCCCCAGCATTTT
TRBV5-1	NA	few	TRBJ2-3	CASSLGNAPKGDTQYF	TGCGCCAGCAGCTTGGGGAACGCCCCGAAGGGAGATACGCAGTATTTT
TRBV9	TRBD2	NA	TRBJ2-7	CASSTGLAGYEQYF	TGTGCCAGCAGCACTGGACTAGCGGGCTACGAGCAGTACTTC
TRBV7-9	NA	NA	TRBJ2-7	CASSLSASSTWYEQYF	TGTGCCAGCAGCTTATCTGCATCGTCTACGTGGTACGAGCAGTACTTC
TRBV5-6	NA	NA	TRBJ1-3	CASSFRLDSGNTIYF	TGTGCCAGCAGCTTTCGGTTAGACTCTGGAAACACCATATATTTT
TRBV7-2	NA	NA	TRBJ1-6	CASSLHGGRSYNSPLHF	TGTGCCAGCAGCTTACATGGGGGGAGATCCTATAATTCACCCCTCCACTTT
TRBV2	TRBD1	NA	TRBJ1-5	CATGVGGVQPQHF	TGTGCCACCGGGGTAGGGGGCGTTCAGCCCCAGCATTTT
TRBV12-3/TRBV12-4	TRBD1	NA	TRBJ1-2	CASSAWTGHGYTF	TGTGCCAGCAGTGCCTGGACAGGGCATGGCTACACCTTC